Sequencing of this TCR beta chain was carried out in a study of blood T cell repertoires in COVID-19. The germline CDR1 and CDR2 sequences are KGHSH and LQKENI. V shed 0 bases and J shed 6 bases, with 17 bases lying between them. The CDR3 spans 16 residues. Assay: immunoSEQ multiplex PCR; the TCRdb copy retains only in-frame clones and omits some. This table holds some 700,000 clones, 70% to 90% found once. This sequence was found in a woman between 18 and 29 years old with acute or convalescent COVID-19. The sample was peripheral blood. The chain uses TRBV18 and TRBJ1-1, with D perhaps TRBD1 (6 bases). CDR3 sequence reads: CASSPPSKARGSEAFF. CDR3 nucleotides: TGTGCCAGCTCACCACCGTCGAAAGCGAGGGGGTCTGAAGCTTTCTTT.